A selection of T cell receptor beta chains follows, all from one sample in a study of beta chain features in type 1 diabetes. Method: immunoSEQ multiplex PCR; TCRdb's copy keeps in-frame clones and lacks some. The repertoire includes roughly 350,000 clones, about 11% of them detected once, and about 0.015% sits in the top ten. The sample taken for sequencing was naive CD4+ T cells from blood. The receptors here all came from a woman in her 30s in good health. Both conserved end residues are part of each CDR3. Fields, in order: clone size, D gene, J gene, V gene, CDR3 DNA, CDR3 protein. D genes are given only for firm matches. Clone size is not always given. Where it is, it says once, few, many or a class for expanded clones.

abundance: few
d_gene: -
j_gene: TRBJ2-3
v_gene: TRBV18
CDR3nt: TGTGCCAGCTCACCACGAATTAGCGCGAACACAGATACGCAGTATTTT
CDR3aa: CASSPRISANTDTQYF

abundance: few
d_gene: TRBD1
j_gene: TRBJ2-6
v_gene: TRBV5-4
CDR3nt: TGTGCCAGCAGTTTTCCATCGGGGACAGGGGGCGCCGGGGCCAACGTCCTGACTTTC
CDR3aa: CASSFPSGTGGAGANVLTF

abundance: -
d_gene: -
j_gene: TRBJ1-2
v_gene: TRBV6-6
CDR3nt: TGTGCCGCCACAGGGACCTATGGCTACACCTTC
CDR3aa: CAATGTYGYTF

abundance: -
d_gene: TRBD2
j_gene: TRBJ2-3
v_gene: TRBV11-2
CDR3nt: TGTGCCAGCAGCTTCTTTCTGTGGTTGACTAGCGGGCGCACAGATACGCAGTATTTT
CDR3aa: CASSFFLWLTSGRTDTQYF

abundance: -
d_gene: -
j_gene: TRBJ1-3
v_gene: TRBV4-2
CDR3nt: TGTGCCAGCAGCCAAGATCAAGTCGGGAGGGGAAGGGGGAGAAACACCATATATTTT
CDR3aa: CASSQDQVGRGRGRNTIYF

abundance: few
d_gene: -
j_gene: TRBJ2-7
v_gene: TRBV18
CDR3nt: TGTGCCAGCTCACCACGGGGACAATCTCCCCTACGAGTCGGGCAGTACTTC
CDR3aa: CASSPRGQSPLRVGQYF

abundance: few
d_gene: TRBD1
j_gene: TRBJ2-1
v_gene: TRBV19
CDR3nt: TGTGCCAGTAGTTCTGGGACAGGGAACAATGAGCAGTTCTTC
CDR3aa: CASSSGTGNNEQFF

abundance: -
d_gene: -
j_gene: TRBJ2-1
v_gene: TRBV11-2
CDR3nt: TGTGCCAGCAGCCTCACCCTACAAGCGGCGCCATACAATGAGCAGTTCTTC
CDR3aa: CASSLTLQAAPYNEQFF

abundance: few
d_gene: TRBD2
j_gene: TRBJ2-3
v_gene: TRBV7-9
CDR3nt: TGTGCCAGCAGACGGACTAGCGGGAGCCCAGATACGCAGTATTTT
CDR3aa: CASRRTSGSPDTQYF

abundance: few
d_gene: -
j_gene: TRBJ1-1
v_gene: TRBV28
CDR3nt: TGTGCCAGCAGTTTAGGGGCAGGAGGGGATGAAGCTTTCTTT
CDR3aa: CASSLGAGGDEAFF

abundance: few
d_gene: TRBD2
j_gene: TRBJ2-1
v_gene: TRBV13
CDR3nt: TGTGCCAGCAGCCTTAGTAGCGGGAGGGCCGGATCCTACAATGAGCAGTTCTTC
CDR3aa: CASSLSSGRAGSYNEQFF

abundance: -
d_gene: TRBD2
j_gene: TRBJ2-1
v_gene: TRBV5-4
CDR3nt: TGTGCCAGCAGCCCACGGACTAGCGGGAGCAATGAGCAGTTCTTC
CDR3aa: CASSPRTSGSNEQFF

abundance: few
d_gene: TRBD1
j_gene: TRBJ2-2
v_gene: TRBV27
CDR3nt: TGTGCCAGCAGTATTAGTCGGGACAGGGTGAACACCGGGGAGCTGTTTTTT
CDR3aa: CASSISRDRVNTGELFF

abundance: -
d_gene: -
j_gene: TRBJ2-7
v_gene: TRBV11-2
CDR3nt: TGTGCCAGCAGCTCCCATGGAGGAACCTACGAGCAGTACTTC
CDR3aa: CASSSHGGTYEQYF

abundance: few
d_gene: -
j_gene: TRBJ2-7
v_gene: TRBV9
CDR3nt: TGTGCCAGCAGCGTGGGTCTAGTCCACGAGCAGTACTTC
CDR3aa: CASSVGLVHEQYF

abundance: -
d_gene: TRBD2
j_gene: TRBJ2-1
v_gene: TRBV5-4
CDR3nt: TGTGCCAGCAGCCTAGGGACTAGCGGGAGTCTGTACAATGAGCAGTTCTTC
CDR3aa: CASSLGTSGSLYNEQFF

abundance: -
d_gene: TRBD2
j_gene: TRBJ2-2
v_gene: TRBV27
CDR3nt: TGTGCCAGCAGTTCCCCGCCGCGGACTAGCGGGAGGGCCCCGTACACCGGGGAGCTGTTTTTT
CDR3aa: CASSSPPRTSGRAPYTGELFF

abundance: -
d_gene: TRBD2
j_gene: TRBJ2-1
v_gene: TRBV19
CDR3nt: TGTGCCAGTACTGGGACTAGCGGGAGACCGGAACAGTTCTTC
CDR3aa: CASTGTSGRPEQFF

abundance: few
d_gene: TRBD1
j_gene: TRBJ2-2
v_gene: TRBV29-1
CDR3nt: TGCAGCGCGGACAGGGGTAACACCGGGGAGCTGTTTTTT
CDR3aa: CSADRGNTGELFF